These 31 T cell receptor beta chains came from one sample sequenced in a study of CD8 T cells in ankylosing spondylitis. TCRdb reprocessed the 5' RACE reads via MiXCR and lists one record per CDR3 protein. The sample holds roughly 230,000 distinct CDR3 sequences, 10% seen once. Material for sequencing was blood, either unsorted or a sorted T cell fraction (not recorded which). These receptors all stem from a male donor with ankylosing spondylitis or in good health (not recorded which).

The chain links TRBV20-1 to TRBJ1-2; 8 bases match TRBD1. Trimming took 7 bases from V and 3 from J; bases not matched to a gene: 4. This CDR3 contains 12 residues. Looked up from germline, CDR1 is DFQATT and CDR2 is SNEGSKA (reference sequence). The CDR3 nucleotides are TGCAGTGTTTTGACAGGGGACTATGGCTACACCTTC. It is translated as CSVLTGDYGYTF.

The sample holds many counts of this clonotype. V usage is TRBV7-9 and J usage is TRBJ2-3, with unresolved D. Germline V gene lookup returns CDR1 SEHNR and CDR2 FQNEAQ (reference sequence). The CDR3 consists of 15 residues. Trimming shortened V by 3 bases and J by 3 bases, and 13 bases separated the two germline ends. CDR3 residues: CASSFEGVGTDTQYF. Written as DNA, the CDR3 is TGTGCCAGCAGCTTCGAAGGCGTGGGGACAGATACGCAGTATTTT.

The rearrangement joins TRBV11-3 to TRBJ2-5; 9 bases agree with TRBD1. Germline V gives CDR1 SGHNT, CDR2 YENEEA. V shed 4 bases, J shed 4 bases, and the junction held 7 bases outside the gene matches. The CDR3 extends over 15 amino acids. CDR3 loop: CASSSTGGGLETQYF. CDR3 in DNA: TGTGCCAGCAGCTCGACAGGGGGAGGTCTAGAGACCCAGTACTTC.

The chain carries TRBV27 and TRBJ2-2, with D possibly being TRBD1 or TRBD2 (7 bases each). CDR3 length: 13 amino acids. From germline, CDR1 is MNHEY and CDR2 SMNVEV (reference sequence). With 8 bases removed from V and 5 bases from J, the gap between germline ends came to 12 bases. The CDR3 spells CASFQGGTGELFF. The CDR3 DNA follows: TGTGCCAGCTTCCAGGGGGGGACCGGGGAGCTGTTTTTT.

The chain carries TRBV3-1 and TRBJ2-7, with D possibly matching TRBD2 (6 bases). Trimming left V 4 bases short and J 2 bases short, with 18 bases between. Germline loops: CDR1 LGHDT, CDR2 YNNKEL (reference sequence). The CDR3 spans 16 residues. The CDR3 reads CASSPPWGDGTYEQYF. In DNA form, the CDR3 reads TGTGCCAGCAGCCCCCCTTGGGGGGACGGAACCTACGAGCAGTACTTC.

This clonotype was seen at least ten times. The V gene is TRBV6-1, the J gene TRBJ2-2; D not resolved. Trimming shortened V by 5 bases and J by 3 bases, and 16 bases separated the two germline ends. Germline lookup yields CDR1 MNHNS and CDR2 SASEGT. This CDR3 spans 16 amino acids. In nucleotides, the CDR3 is TGTGCCAGCAGTCTCACCCCTGGACCCGACACCGGGGAGCTGTTTTTT. Its translation: CASSLTPGPDTGELFF.

This clonotype was observed at least ten times. This chain links TRBV3-1 with TRBJ1-6; no clear D. Deletions cut 0 bases from V and 10 bases from J, with 4 bases between. Per the germline V gene, CDR1 is LGHDT and CDR2 is YNNKEL (reference sequence). The CDR3 runs to 12 residues. CDR3 DNA: TGTGCCAGCAGCCAAGACGGCTCACCCCTCCACTTT. It translates to CASSQDGSPLHF.

This chain uses TRBV7-9 with TRBJ1-2; D gene uncertain. V was pared by 0 bases and J by 2 bases, with 7 bases between. Germline assignment: CDR1 SEHNR and CDR2 FQNEAQ (reference sequence). The CDR3 length is 14 residues. Here the CDR3 reads CASSLAGGNYGYTF. In DNA form, the CDR3 reads TGTGCCAGCAGCTTAGCGGGAGGAAACTATGGCTACACCTTC.

This clonotype has ten or more counts. The chain combines TRBV20-1 with TRBJ2-2; D gene unclear. Between the trimmed V and J ends, which lost 3 bases and 0 bases, there was a span of 8 bases. The CDR3 length is 14 residues. The germline V gene has CDR1 DFQATT and CDR2 SNEGSKA (reference sequence). This chain's CDR3 is CSARRRTNTGELFF. The CDR3 coding sequence is TGCAGTGCTAGGCGGCGGACGAACACCGGGGAGCTGTTTTTT.

At least ten counts were recorded for this clonotype. CDR3: CASQGVAGAKNIQYF. CDR3 coding DNA: TGTGCCAGCCAGGGGGTAGCCGGGGCCAAAAACATTCAGTACTTC. This chain links TRBV6-1 with TRBJ2-4, with 7 positions matching TRBD1. The J segment lost 1 base and the V segment lost 8 bases, leaving 8 bases of the junction unmatched. Germline CDR1 MNHNS, CDR2 SASEGT. The CDR3 covers 15 residues.

This clonotype was seen ten or more times. The chain uses TRBV6-5 and TRBJ2-6; D is undetermined. Per germline, CDR1 MNHEY and CDR2 SVGAGI. V lost 0 bases to trimming and J lost 0 bases, with 12 bases between them. The CDR3 spans 18 residues. The CDR3 DNA is TGTGCCAGCAGTTACTCGCCGTTACCCTACTCTGGGGCCAACGTCCTGACTTTC. Amino acid sequence: CASSYSPLPYSGANVLTF.

This clonotype was seen more than once but under ten times. One base away lies a much larger clone, so this may be a sequencing read error. J is TRBJ2-2 and V is TRBV5-1; TRBD1 matches at 8 bases. V lost 0 bases to trimming and J lost 3 bases; unmatched junction nucleotides: 1. The CDR3 totals 15 residues. Germline V CDR1 and CDR2: SGHRS, YFSETQ. CDR3 nucleotides: TGCGCCAGCAGCTTGGTACAGGGGGACACCGGGGAGCTGTTTTTT. It specifies CASSLVQGDTGELFF.

In this sample, this clonotype turned up a few times. The V gene is TRBV20-1, the J gene TRBJ1-1, with D perhaps TRBD1 (6 bases). The CDR3 is 15 residues long. The ends were cut back, 1 base at V and 0 bases at J, with 12 bases in the middle. Germline CDR1 reads DFQATT; CDR2 reads SNEGSKA (reference sequence). This CDR3 is CSARVGGQMNTEAFF. CDR3 coding DNA: TGCAGTGCTAGAGTTGGGGGACAAATGAACACTGAAGCTTTCTTT.

At least ten counts were recorded for this clonotype. The V and J genes are TRBV5-1 and TRBJ2-5; D perhaps matches TRBD1 (6 bases). CDR3 length: 15 amino acids. In germline, CDR1 is SGHRS, CDR2 YFSETQ. V was shortened by 7 bases and J by 2 bases, with 18 bases between the two germline ends. The chain's CDR3 is CASRSTGGTQETQYF. CDR3 sequence (DNA): TGCGCCAGCCGATCGACAGGAGGAACTCAAGAGACCCAGTACTTC.

This clonotype was picked up many times. The V gene is TRBV4-1, the J gene TRBJ2-6, with D unclear. The CDR3 covers 15 residues. Germline lookup yields CDR1 MGHRA and CDR2 YSYEKL. V was cut by 6 bases and J by 4 bases, with 13 bases left in between. CDR3 loop: CASSPLPSGANVLTF. CDR3 coding DNA: TGCGCCAGCAGTCCCCTCCCCAGCGGGGCCAACGTCCTGACTTTC.

This clonotype has only one observation. V gene TRBV11-2 combines with J gene TRBJ2-7; D gene uncertain. V lost 5 bases and J 2 bases, leaving 13 bases between the germline ends. Germline CDR1 and CDR2: SGHAT and FQNNGV. The CDR3 runs 14 residues. The CDR3: CASSGGSLPYEQYF. CDR3 DNA: TGTGCCAGCAGCGGCGGCAGCCTCCCCTACGAGCAGTACTTC.

This clonotype has at least ten counts. V is TRBV29-1 and J is TRBJ2-7; the match to TRBD1 covers 7 bases. Germline lookup yields CDR1 SQVTM and CDR2 ANQGSEA. With 4 bases clipped from V and 0 bases from J, the junction kept 3 bases outside the gene matches. CDR3 size: 13 residues. CDR3 nucleotides: TGCAGCGTTGTGGACAGGAGCTCCTACGAGCAGTACTTC. Its protein is CSVVDRSSYEQYF.

This clonotype appeared many times. The CDR3 loop is CASSLGQRVNTEAFF. The CDR3 coding sequence is TGTGCCAGCAGCCTCGGACAGAGAGTGAACACTGAAGCTTTCTTT. This chain joins TRBV7-2 and TRBJ1-1; D might be TRBD1 (6 bases). CDR1 SGHTA and CDR2 FQGNSA come from the germline V gene. Trimming pared 5 bases from V and 0 bases from J, leaving 13 bases between. The CDR3 is 15 residues long.

This clonotype has only a few counts. The chain recombines TRBV25-1 with TRBJ1-5, with D perhaps TRBD1 (6 bases). The germline gives CDR1 MGHDK, CDR2 SYGVNS. V dropped 5 bases and J dropped 3 bases, with 14 bases sitting between them. There are 15 residues in the CDR3. The CDR3 region has the DNA TGTGCCAGCAGTCGAGGGGGACACTCCAATCAGCCCCAGCATTTT. This translates into CASSRGGHSNQPQHF. Combining the CDR3 with reference TRBV25-1 and TRBJ1-5 gives the whole variable domain EADIYQTPRYLVIGTGKKITLECSQTMGHDKMYWYQQDPGMELHLIHYSYGVNSTEKGDLSSESTVSRIRTEHFPLTLESARPSHTSQYLCASSRGGHSNQPQHFGDGTRLSIL.

V gene TRBV27 combines with J gene TRBJ1-5, with TRBD1 matching 8 bases. V was clipped by 5 bases and J by 6 bases; unmatched bases: 3. CDR1 is MNHEY, CDR2 SMNVEV, per germline (reference sequence). CDR3 length equals 13 residues. CDR3 DNA sequence: TGTGCCAGCAGTAGACAGGGGCGTCAGCCCCAGCATTTT. Translated: CASSRQGRQPQHF.

In this sample, this clonotype turned up a few times. This chain connects TRBV7-6 to TRBJ2-5, with 7 bases aligning to TRBD1. CDR1 is SGHVS, CDR2 FNYEAQ, per germline. The CDR3 is 15 residues long. V was clipped by 1 base and J by 4 bases; unmatched bases: 6. CDR3 amino acids: CASSLGTSGGETQYF. The CDR3 DNA sequence: TGTGCCAGCAGCTTAGGAACGTCAGGGGGAGAGACCCAGTACTTC.

There are many counts of this clonotype. The V gene is TRBV6-2 or TRBV6-3, the J gene TRBJ2-1, with D perhaps assigned TRBD1 or TRBD2 (5 bases each). V lost 6 bases to trimming and J lost 6 bases, with 24 bases between them. CDR3 length: 17 amino acids. The germline gives CDR1 MNHEY, CDR2 SVGEGT. This CDR3 reads CASSFTLWDPMGNEQFF. As DNA, the CDR3 is TGTGCCAGCAGCTTTACTCTCTGGGACCCGATGGGCAATGAGCAGTTCTTC.

This clonotype was observed at least ten times. The rearrangement uses TRBV5-1 and TRBJ2-5, with D unclear. Germline V gene data show CDR1 as SGHRS and CDR2 as YFSETQ. The CDR3 is made up of 11 amino acids. Trimming removed 2 bases from V and 3 bases from J, with 2 bases in between. CDR3 sequence (DNA): TGCGCCAGCAGCTTTAAAGAGACCCAGTACTTC. It yields the protein CASSFKETQYF.

This clonotype was seen repeatedly, ten times or more. The V gene is TRBV9, the J gene TRBJ1-1, with D uncertain. Trimming took 0 bases from V and 4 from J, leaving 7 bases between them. This CDR3 has 13 amino acids. Germline CDR1 SGDLS, CDR2 YYNGEE. The CDR3 is CASSVVESTEAFF. The CDR3 nucleotides are TGTGCCAGCAGCGTAGTCGAGAGCACTGAAGCTTTCTTT.

This clonotype was detected many times. The rearrangement uses TRBV11-1 and TRBJ2-3; 11 bases align to TRBD2. J gave up 2 bases and V 5 bases, and 12 bases lay outside the gene matches. Germline V gene sequence: CDR1 SGHAT, CDR2 FQDESV (reference sequence). The CDR3 is 18 amino acids. For the CDR3, the DNA is TGTGCCAGCAGCCCTGGACCGGGACTAGCGGTATTCACAGATACGCAGTATTTT. Its protein is CASSPGPGLAVFTDTQYF.

This clonotype was counted at least ten times. V gene TRBV3-1 combines with J gene TRBJ2-2; 10 bases are a match to TRBD2. The CDR3 contains 19 residues. From germline, CDR1 is LGHDT and CDR2 YNNKEL (reference sequence). Trimming took 0 bases from V and 0 from J; bases not matched to a gene: 7. The CDR3 DNA follows: TGTGCCAGCAGCCAAGAGAAAATAGCGGGGGGCCCGAACACCGGGGAGCTGTTTTTT. Its translation is CASSQEKIAGGPNTGELFF.

This clonotype appeared a few times. The V and J genes are TRBV12-3 or TRBV12-4 and TRBJ2-7; TRBD2 aligns across 11 bases. Trimming cost V 7 bases and J 1 base; bases outside gene matches: 6. This CDR3 spans 15 amino acids. The CDR3 here is CASNFGLAGSYEQYF. CDR3 in DNA: TGTGCCAGCAATTTCGGACTAGCGGGTTCCTACGAGCAGTACTTC.

This clonotype appeared many times. The chain couples TRBV20-1 to TRBJ2-1, with D unclear. Germline V gene data show CDR1 as DFQATT and CDR2 as SNEGSKA (reference sequence). Between the trimmed V and J ends, which lost 3 bases and 0 bases, there was a span of 12 bases. This CDR3 has 15 amino acids. The CDR3 DNA is TGCAGTGCTAGGATCGACACCCTCTCCTACAATGAGCAGTTCTTC. As protein: CSARIDTLSYNEQFF.

This clonotype showed up many times. The V call is TRBV6-4, the J call TRBJ1-2; no firm D call. Trimming cost V 1 base and J 5 bases, with 5 bases left between them. The CDR3 sequence is 12 residues long. Germline values: CDR1 MRHNA, CDR2 SNTAGT. The DNA for the CDR3 is TGTGCCAGCAGTGACTACGGGTATGGCTACACCTTC. Its protein is CASSDYGYGYTF.

The table lists this clonotype with many counts. The chain combines TRBV20-1 with TRBJ1-2; unclear D gene. V dropped 6 bases and J dropped 5 bases, with 22 bases sitting between them. The CDR3 covers 15 residues. Germline-derived CDR1 and CDR2 are DFQATT and SNEGSKA (reference sequence). CDR3: CSAQIDGLNWYGYTF. In DNA form, the CDR3 reads TGCAGTGCGCAAATTGACGGACTTAATTGGTATGGCTACACCTTC.

This clonotype was detected many times. CDR3 region: CSGVADTSNQPQHF. The CDR3 DNA sequence: TGCAGTGGGGTCGCGGACACTAGCAATCAGCCCCAGCATTTT. This rearrangement joins TRBV20-1 to TRBJ1-5; possible D gene TRBD1, 5 bases. Germline CDR1 DFQATT, CDR2 SNEGSKA (reference sequence). This CDR3 region has 14 residues. V lost 7 bases, J lost 0 bases, and 13 bases lay in between.